A selection of T cell receptor beta chains follows, all from one sample in a study of blood T cell repertoires in COVID-19. Measured with immunoSEQ multiplex PCR; TCRdb has only the in-frame clones, and not every one. The sample includes tens of thousands of clones, around nine tenths of them seen just once. The sample comprised peripheral blood. Source of these receptors: a man aged 65 to 79 with acute or convalescent COVID-19. The conserved cysteine and the conserved F or W are not part of the CDR3 here. The order of the fields is V gene, CDR3 protein.

v_call: TRBV20-1; cdr3_aa: SAYRVTEAF
v_call: TRBV18; cdr3_aa: ASSPLPGLDRRGAPISYEQF
v_call: TRBV5-8; cdr3_aa: ASSLFWRDSSYNEQF
v_call: TRBV19; cdr3_aa: ASKFSQGAFEQY
v_call: TRBV9; cdr3_aa: ASSVRTGELF
v_call: TRBV2; cdr3_aa: ASSTQGGVNTEAF
v_call: TRBV3-1/TRBV3-2; cdr3_aa: ASRETYYNEQF
v_call: TRBV21-1; cdr3_aa: ASSKGQDPYEQY
v_call: TRBV9; cdr3_aa: ASSVGLNRDRVINEQF
v_call: TRBV27; cdr3_aa: ASSTNSIDRYDEQY
v_call: TRBV6-5; cdr3_aa: ASRRTGGLEQY
v_call: TRBV3-1/TRBV3-2; cdr3_aa: ASSQEEIWDRGLDEQY
v_call: TRBV30; cdr3_aa: AWSVSPSGNTIY
v_call: TRBV9; cdr3_aa: ASRGDRDDEQY
v_call: TRBV11-2; cdr3_aa: ASSLLSGTGNTGELF
v_call: TRBV28; cdr3_aa: ASSLWAQGVYGYT
v_call: TRBV18; cdr3_aa: ASSPQGVKNTEAF
v_call: TRBV5-4; cdr3_aa: ASSLGRYSGNTIY
v_call: TRBV6-5; cdr3_aa: ASSSGQGADEQF
v_call: TRBV4-2; cdr3_aa: ASSQEGGRSPLH
v_call: TRBV29-1; cdr3_aa: SVGGPYEQY
v_call: TRBV7-2; cdr3_aa: ASSPNAGKETQY
v_call: TRBV5-4; cdr3_aa: ASSPGQGAATDTQY
v_call: TRBV6-2/TRBV6-3; cdr3_aa: ASSSGGGGLNQPQH
v_call: TRBV15; cdr3_aa: ATSRDREGYT
v_call: TRBV7-8; cdr3_aa: ASSLASQTGQPQH
v_call: TRBV7-9; cdr3_aa: ASSLGLAGGRADTQY
v_call: TRBV24-1; cdr3_aa: ATSDPDRGPGELF
v_call: TRBV7-8; cdr3_aa: ASSLARAGGPYEQY